This T cell receptor (beta chain) was obtained from a study of T cells after yellow fever vaccination. Points from the study as a whole: Only a minor proportion of clonotypes was detected across both CD4 and CD8 compartments.

This clonotype was seen many times. The antigen is not known. A single record per CDR3 protein comes from TCRdb applying MiXCR to the 5' RACE reads. The sample lists about 63,000 distinct CDR3 sequences; 6.5% to 9% were seen once. The CDR3 has 14 amino acids. CDR1 and CDR2 from the germline V gene are MGHRA and YSYEKL. V shed 4 bases and J 6 bases; nucleotides not matched to a gene: 6. This specimen was CD8+ T cells sorted from PBMCs, taken 15 days after the yellow fever booster vaccination. The sequence derives from a man aged 25 to 40 who received the YFV17D yellow fever vaccine. The chain couples TRBV4-1 to TRBJ1-1; 9 bases match TRBD1. CDR3 coding DNA: TGCGCCAGCAGCCGGGGACAGGGAGGGGCTGAAGCTTTCTTT. The encoded protein is CASSRGQGGAEAFF.